Following are 19 T cell receptor beta chains from one sample sequenced in a study of cytomegalovirus exposure and HLA in healthy donors (dated 2017 in TCRdb). Libraries were constructed by the immunoSEQ multiplex PCR assay. Held by TCRdb, this immuneACCESS table contains in-frame sequences only and omits some clones. Under half of the omission traces to an unresolved V gene where checked; the cause of the rest is unknown. Across this sample there are 200,000 to 250,000 clones, with over 75% seen only once. Jointly, the top ten make up about 2% of the sample. Material for sequencing was PBMCs. The receptors were gathered from a woman younger than 30 in good health and CMV-seropositive.

As DNA, the CDR3 is TGCAGCGTAGGTGACAGTCTTCGGATTCAGTACTTC. This sequence encodes CSVGDSLRIQYF. This chain uses TRBV29-1 with TRBJ2-4; D might be TRBD1 (5 bases). CDR3 size: 12 residues. V was shortened by 6 bases and J by 10 bases, with 16 bases between the two germline ends. CDR1 is SQVTM, CDR2 ANQGSEA, per germline.

J is TRBJ2-7 and V is TRBV11-2; TRBD1 agrees at 7 bases. The trim removed 5 bases at V and 3 bases at J, leaving 10 bases unmatched. The CDR3 sequence is 15 residues long. Germline CDR1 and CDR2: SGHAT and FQNNGV. CDR3 DNA: TGTGCCAGCAGCGGATTGAGGGGACAGATCTACGAGCAGTACTTC. This encodes CASSGLRGQIYEQYF.

The V call is TRBV25-1, the J call TRBJ2-1, with D tentatively TRBD2 (6 bases). V gave up 7 bases and J gave up 5 bases, with 15 bases separating them. Germline assignment: CDR1 MGHDK and CDR2 SYGVNS. This CDR3 has 14 amino acids. DNA of the CDR3: TGTGCCAGCATGAACGGGAGATCAGACAATGAGCAGTTCTTC. Its translation is CASMNGRSDNEQFF.

The V call is TRBV28, the J call TRBJ1-1; D ambiguous. V was pared by 7 bases and J by 0 bases, with 3 bases between. Germline V gene data show CDR1 as MDHEN and CDR2 as SYDVKM. The CDR3 totals 11 residues. CDR3 residues: CASTLNTEAFF. CDR3 DNA sequence: TGTGCCAGCACCTTGAACACTGAAGCTTTCTTT.

The chain joins TRBV27 to TRBJ1-5; maybe TRBD1 (5 bases). Germline CDR1 and CDR2: MNHEY and SMNVEV (reference sequence). The CDR3 totals 14 residues. V was cut by 5 bases and J by 3 bases, with 11 bases left in between. The CDR3 coding sequence is TGTGCCAGCAGTGGGGGGACCACCAATCAGCCCCAGCATTTT. It translates to CASSGGTTNQPQHF.

This chain uses TRBV11-1 with TRBJ2-7; D is uncertain. Germline V gene data show CDR1 as SGHAT and CDR2 as FQDESV (reference sequence). This CDR3 region has 16 residues. V was cut by 3 bases and J by 0 bases, with 15 bases left in between. The CDR3: CASSFDKQQSSYEQYF. CDR3 bases: TGTGCCAGCAGCTTTGACAAACAGCAGTCCTCCTACGAGCAGTACTTC. Full variable domain (outside the CDR3, taken from reference TRBV11-1 and TRBJ2-7): EAEVAQSPRYKITEKSQAVAFWCDPISGHATLYWYRQILGQGPELLVQFQDESVVDDSQLPKDRFSAERLKGVDSTLKIQPAELGDSAMYLCASSFDKQQSSYEQYFGPGTRLTVT.

This chain connects TRBV27 to TRBJ2-1; 8 positions match TRBD2. CDR3 size: 16 residues. The V gene's germline CDR1 is MNHEY and CDR2 SMNVEV (reference sequence). The trim removed 2 bases at V and 0 bases at J, leaving 3 bases unmatched. For the CDR3, the DNA is TGTGCCAGCAGTTTAAAGCGGGGGAGCTCCTACAATGAGCAGTTCTTC. The encoded protein is CASSLKRGSSYNEQFF.

This clone was counted a single time. The chain uses TRBV7-6 and TRBJ1-1, with a tentative D call TRBD1 (6 bases). In germline, CDR1 is SGHVS, CDR2 FNYEAQ. CDR3 length: 12 residues. V shed 5 bases and J shed 6 bases, with 10 bases lying between them. DNA for the CDR3: TGTGCCAGCAGCCAAGGGACACCTGAAGCTTTCTTT. Translation: CASSQGTPEAFF. The full variable domain, rest sourced from reference TRBV7-6 and TRBJ1-1, is GAGVSQSPRYKVTKRGQDVALRCDPISGHVSLYWYRQALGQGPEFLTYFNYEAQQDKSGLPNDRFSAERPEGSISTLTIQRTEQRDSAMYRCASSQGTPEAFFGQGTRLTVV.

This chain links TRBV30 with TRBJ2-7, with D tentatively TRBD2 (6 bases). V lost 5 bases, J lost 0 bases, and 11 bases lay in between. The CDR3 totals 13 residues. The germline gives CDR1 GTSNPN, CDR2 SVGIG (reference sequence). The CDR3 spells CAWGGGSSYEQYF. In DNA, the CDR3 is TGTGCCTGGGGGGGAGGAAGCTCCTACGAGCAGTACTTC.

CDR3 bases: TGCAGCGTTGAACGGGGGGGCCATGGCTACACCTTC. It encodes CSVERGGHGYTF. This chain uses TRBV29-1 with TRBJ1-2, with a tentative D call TRBD1 (6 bases). This CDR3 spans 12 amino acids. Deletions cut 2 bases from V and 6 bases from J, with 10 bases between. Germline loops: CDR1 SQVTM, CDR2 ANQGSEA.

The V call is TRBV10-3, the J call TRBJ2-5; 8 bases are shared with TRBD1. The V gene end was trimmed by 2 bases and the J gene end by 5 bases; junction bases not matched to a gene: 10. The CDR3 consists of 16 residues. CDR1 and CDR2 from the germline V gene are ENHRY and SYGVKD. As DNA, the CDR3 is TGTGCCATCAGTGAGCCGTTCAGGGGGCGAGGGGAGACCCAGTACTTC. It translates to CAISEPFRGRGETQYF.

This chain uses TRBV6-5 with TRBJ1-2; D is uncertain. The germline CDR1 and CDR2 sequences are MNHEY and SVGAGI. This CDR3 spans 15 amino acids. Trimming pared 0 bases from V and 3 bases from J, leaving 11 bases between. CDR3 in DNA: TGTGCCAGCAGTTACTCATCGGCGGGCCACTATGGCTACACCTTC. Amino acids: CASSYSSAGHYGYTF.

The chain carries TRBV27 and TRBJ2-7; 9 bases fit TRBD2. The CDR3 loop spans 17 amino acids. V trimming: 5 bases; J trimming: 4 bases; junction bases outside the gene matches: 15. Per the germline V gene, CDR1 is MNHEY and CDR2 is SMNVEV (reference sequence). Written as DNA, the CDR3 is TGTGCCAGCAGTCCGCCCCTTGGTAGCGGGGGAAAGTACGAGCAGTACTTC. Translated, it gives CASSPPLGSGGKYEQYF.

Here the CDR3 reads CASNLYRGPVATNEKLFF. CDR3 sequence (DNA): TGTGCCAGCAACCTGTACAGGGGGCCGGTTGCAACTAATGAAAAACTGTTTTTT. The gene calls are TRBV28 and TRBJ1-4; the match to TRBD1 covers 9 bases. Germline V gives CDR1 MDHEN, CDR2 SYDVKM. The CDR3 length is 18 residues. Losses at the gene ends were 7 bases for V and 0 bases for J; bases not matched to a gene: 12.

This clone was seen once. The chain couples TRBV19 to TRBJ2-1; TRBD2 agrees at 9 bases. This CDR3 spans 15 amino acids. The germline gives CDR1 LNHDA, CDR2 SQIVND (reference sequence). Trimming removed 3 bases from V and 8 bases from J; junction bases left unmatched: 8. CDR3 protein: CASSIPFSGSDEQFF. The CDR3 DNA reads as TGTGCCAGTAGTATCCCCTTTAGCGGGAGTGATGAGCAGTTCTTC. The full variable domain, rest sourced from reference TRBV19 and TRBJ2-1, is DGGITQSPKYLFRKEGQNVTLSCEQNLNHDAMYWYRQDPGQGLRLIYYSQIVNDFQKGDIAEGYSVSREKKESFPLTVTSAQKNPTAFYLCASSIPFSGSDEQFFGPGTRLTVL.

The chain uses TRBV6-5 and TRBJ1-5; the D is unclear. Between the trimmed V and J ends, which lost 2 bases and 7 bases, there was a span of 9 bases. The germline V gene has CDR1 MNHEY and CDR2 SVGAGI. The CDR3 spans 13 residues. In nucleotides, the CDR3 is TGTGCCAGCAGTTACGGGAGCGGCCAGCCCCAGCATTTT. This sequence encodes CASSYGSGQPQHF.

This clone was seen only once. The chain combines TRBV6-1 with TRBJ2-7; 11 nucleotides line up with TRBD2. The CDR3 is 16 residues long. With 2 bases clipped from V and 4 bases from J, the junction kept 7 bases outside the gene matches. The germline gives CDR1 MNHNS, CDR2 SASEGT. The CDR3 region is CASSELRLAGTYEQYF. CDR3 DNA sequence: TGTGCCAGCAGTGAACTGAGACTAGCGGGAACTTACGAGCAGTACTTC.

The J gene is TRBJ1-1, the V gene TRBV5-1; TRBD1 agrees at 7 bases. V was pared by 2 bases and J by 1 base, with 5 bases of the junction left unmatched. The CDR3 is made up of 15 amino acids. The germline CDR1 and CDR2 sequences are SGHRS and YFSETQ. The CDR3 DNA is TGCGCCAGCAGCTTCCGGGACAGCCAGAACACTGAAGCTTTCTTT. This translates into CASSFRDSQNTEAFF. The complete variable domain, with remaining parts taken from reference TRBV5-1 and TRBJ1-1, reads KAGVTQTPRYLIKTRGQQVTLSCSPISGHRSVSWYQQTPGQGLQFLFEYFSETQRNKGNFPGRFSGRQFSNSRSEMNVSTLELGDSALYLCASSFRDSQNTEAFFGQGTRLTVV.

This rearrangement joins TRBV6-5 to TRBJ2-7, with 10 bases identical to TRBD2. This CDR3 has 14 amino acids. CDR1 and CDR2 (germline): MNHEY, SVGAGI. V trimming: 5 bases; J trimming: 2 bases; junction bases outside the gene matches: 3. The CDR3 nucleotides are TGTGCCAGCAGTGCAACTAGCGGGGCCTACGAGCAGTACTTC. Protein product: CASSATSGAYEQYF.